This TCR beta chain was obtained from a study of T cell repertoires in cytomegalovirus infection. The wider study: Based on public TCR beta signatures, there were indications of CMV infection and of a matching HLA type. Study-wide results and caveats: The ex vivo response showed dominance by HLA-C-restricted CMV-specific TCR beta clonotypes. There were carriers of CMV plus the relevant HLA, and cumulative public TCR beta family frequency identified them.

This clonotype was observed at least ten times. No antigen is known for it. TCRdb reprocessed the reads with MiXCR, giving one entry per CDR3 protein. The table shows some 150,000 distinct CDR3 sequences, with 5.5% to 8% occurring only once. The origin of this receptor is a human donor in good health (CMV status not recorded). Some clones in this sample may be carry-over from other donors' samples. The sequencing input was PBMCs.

The CDR3 DNA is TGTGCCAGCAGTTTTGATTTGCAGCCCCAGCATTTT. Translated: CASSFDLQPQHF. V and J are TRBV12-3 or TRBV12-4 and TRBJ1-5; unclear D gene. CDR3 length: 12 amino acids. Deletions cut 3 bases from V and 7 bases from J, with 7 bases between.